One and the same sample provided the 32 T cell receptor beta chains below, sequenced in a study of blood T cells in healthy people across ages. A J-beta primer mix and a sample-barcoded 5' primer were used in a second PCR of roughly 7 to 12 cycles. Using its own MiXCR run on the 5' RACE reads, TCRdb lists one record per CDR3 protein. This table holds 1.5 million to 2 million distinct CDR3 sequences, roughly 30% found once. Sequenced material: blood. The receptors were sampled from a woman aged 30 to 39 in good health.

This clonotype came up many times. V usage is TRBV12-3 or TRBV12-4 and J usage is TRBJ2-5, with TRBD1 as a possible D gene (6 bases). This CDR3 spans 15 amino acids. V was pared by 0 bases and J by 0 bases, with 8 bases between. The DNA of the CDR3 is TGTGCCAGCAGTTTAGCCCAGGGGCACCAAGAGACCCAGTACTTC. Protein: CASSLAQGHQETQYF.

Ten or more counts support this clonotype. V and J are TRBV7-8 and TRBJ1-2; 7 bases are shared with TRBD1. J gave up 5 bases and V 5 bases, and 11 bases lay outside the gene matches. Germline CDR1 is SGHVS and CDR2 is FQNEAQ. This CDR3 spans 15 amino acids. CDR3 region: CASSVIHQGVYGYTF. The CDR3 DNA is TGTGCCAGCAGCGTAATTCATCAGGGGGTGTATGGCTACACCTTC.

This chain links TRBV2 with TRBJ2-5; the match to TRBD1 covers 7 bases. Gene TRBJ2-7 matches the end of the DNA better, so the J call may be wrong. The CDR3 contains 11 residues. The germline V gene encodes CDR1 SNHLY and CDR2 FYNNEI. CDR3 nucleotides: TGTGCCAGTACACAGGGGAGCGAGCAGTACTTC. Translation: CASTQGSEQYF.

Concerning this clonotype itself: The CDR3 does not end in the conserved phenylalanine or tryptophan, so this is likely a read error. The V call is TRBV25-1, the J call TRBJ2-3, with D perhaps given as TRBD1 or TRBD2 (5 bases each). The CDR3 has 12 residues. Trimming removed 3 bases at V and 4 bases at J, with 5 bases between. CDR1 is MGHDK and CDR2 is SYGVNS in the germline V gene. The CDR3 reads CASSEGADTQYC. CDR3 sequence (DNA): TGTGCCAGCAGTGAGGGGGCAGATACGCAGTATTGT.

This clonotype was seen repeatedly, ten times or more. The CDR3 loop reads CAISEVGNEQFF. Here the CDR3 DNA reads TGTGCCATCAGTGAGGTGGGGAATGAGCAGTTCTTC. The V and J genes are TRBV10-3 and TRBJ2-1; D is unresolved. Germline V gene data show CDR1 as ENHRY and CDR2 as SYGVKD. V lost 2 bases and J 7 bases, leaving 6 bases between the germline ends. This CDR3 has 12 amino acids.

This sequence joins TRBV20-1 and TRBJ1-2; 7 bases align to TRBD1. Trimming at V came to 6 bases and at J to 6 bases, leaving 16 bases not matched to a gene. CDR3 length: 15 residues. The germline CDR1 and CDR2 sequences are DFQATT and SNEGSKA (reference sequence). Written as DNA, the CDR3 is TGCAGTGCCCTTGACATTGACAGGGAGCGGGATGGCTACACCTTC. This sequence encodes CSALDIDRERDGYTF.

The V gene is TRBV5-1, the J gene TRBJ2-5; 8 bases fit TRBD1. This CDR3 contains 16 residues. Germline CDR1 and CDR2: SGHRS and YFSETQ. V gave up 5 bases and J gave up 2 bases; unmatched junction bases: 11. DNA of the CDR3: TGCGCCAGCAGTTTTTTGGGACAGGTACAACAAGAGACCCAGTACTTC. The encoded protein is CASSFLGQVQQETQYF.

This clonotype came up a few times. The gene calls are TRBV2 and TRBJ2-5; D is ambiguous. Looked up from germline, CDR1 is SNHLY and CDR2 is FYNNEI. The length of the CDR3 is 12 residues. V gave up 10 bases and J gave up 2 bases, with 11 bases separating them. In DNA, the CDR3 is TGTGCCACCCGACAATTACAAGAGACCCAGTACTTC. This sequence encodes CATRQLQETQYF.

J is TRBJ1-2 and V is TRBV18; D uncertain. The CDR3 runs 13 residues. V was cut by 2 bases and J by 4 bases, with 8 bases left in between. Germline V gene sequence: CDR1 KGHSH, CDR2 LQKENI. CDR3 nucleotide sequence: TGTGCCAGCTCACCAGAAGTTGGCTATGGCTACACCTTC. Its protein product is CASSPEVGYGYTF. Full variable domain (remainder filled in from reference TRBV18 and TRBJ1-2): NAGVMQNPRHLVRRRGQEARLRCSPMKGHSHVYWYRQLPEEGLKFMVYLQKENIIDESGMPKERFSAEFPKEGPSILRIQQVVRGDSAAYFCASSPEVGYGYTFGSGTRLTVV.

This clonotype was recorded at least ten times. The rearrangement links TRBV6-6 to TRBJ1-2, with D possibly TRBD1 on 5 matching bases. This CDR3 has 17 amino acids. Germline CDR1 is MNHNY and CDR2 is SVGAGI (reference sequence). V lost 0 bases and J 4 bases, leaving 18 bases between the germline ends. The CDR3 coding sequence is TGTGCCAGCAGTTACTCGATTAATGGAGGGGCCCTCTATGGCTACACCTTC. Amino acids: CASSYSINGGALYGYTF.

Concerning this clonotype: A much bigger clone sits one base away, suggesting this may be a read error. In DNA, the CDR3 is TGTGCCAGCAGCCCCCCGACGGCCGGGGGTGGTGAGCAGTACTTC. Protein: CASSPPTAGGGEQYF. The gene calls are TRBV11-2 and TRBJ2-7; the D gene is possibly TRBD2 (6 bases). CDR3 length equals 15 residues. Trimming cost V 5 bases and J 7 bases, with 21 bases left between them. Germline V gene data show CDR1 as SGHAT and CDR2 as FQNNGV. The variable domain in full, with the rest retrieved from reference TRBV11-2 and TRBJ2-7, is EAGVAQSPRYKIIEKRQSVAFWCNPISGHATLYWYQQILGQGPKLLIQFQNNGVVDDSQLPKDRFSAERLKGVDSTLKIQPAKLEDSAVYLCASSPPTAGGGEQYFGPGTRLTVT.

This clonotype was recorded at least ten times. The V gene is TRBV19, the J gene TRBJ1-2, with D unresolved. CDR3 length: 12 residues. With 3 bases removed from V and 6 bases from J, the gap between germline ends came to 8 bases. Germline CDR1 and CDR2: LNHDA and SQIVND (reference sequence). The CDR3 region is CASSIRTDGYTF. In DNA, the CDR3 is TGTGCCAGTAGTATCAGGACTGATGGCTACACCTTC.

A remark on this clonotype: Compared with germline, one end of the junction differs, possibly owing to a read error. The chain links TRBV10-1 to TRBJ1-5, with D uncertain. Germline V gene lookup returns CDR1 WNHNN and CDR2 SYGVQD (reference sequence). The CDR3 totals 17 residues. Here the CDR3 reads CASSESTGRDENQPQHF. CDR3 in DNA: TGCGCTAGCAGTGAGTCGACGGGGAGGGATGAGAATCAGCCCCAGCATTTT.

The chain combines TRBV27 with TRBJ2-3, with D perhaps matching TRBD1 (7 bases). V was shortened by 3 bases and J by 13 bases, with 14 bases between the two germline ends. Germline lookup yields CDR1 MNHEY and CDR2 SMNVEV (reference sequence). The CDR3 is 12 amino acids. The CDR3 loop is CASSFRGAWEYF. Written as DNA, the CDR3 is TGTGCCAGCAGTTTCAGGGGGGCGTGGGAGTATTTT.

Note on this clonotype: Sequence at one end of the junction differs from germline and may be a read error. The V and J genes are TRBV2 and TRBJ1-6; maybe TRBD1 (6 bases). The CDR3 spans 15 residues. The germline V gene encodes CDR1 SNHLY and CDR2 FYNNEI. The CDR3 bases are TGTACCAGCCGCTCGGTGGGGCAGGGGAATTCACCCCTCCACTTT. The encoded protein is CTSRSVGQGNSPLHF.

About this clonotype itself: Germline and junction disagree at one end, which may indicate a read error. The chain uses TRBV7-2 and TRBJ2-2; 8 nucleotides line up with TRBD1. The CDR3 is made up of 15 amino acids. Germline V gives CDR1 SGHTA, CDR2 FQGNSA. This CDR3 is CASRLGQGGTGELFF. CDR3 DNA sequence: TGTGCCAGCAGGTTAGGACAGGGTGGCACCGGGGAGCTGTTTTTT.

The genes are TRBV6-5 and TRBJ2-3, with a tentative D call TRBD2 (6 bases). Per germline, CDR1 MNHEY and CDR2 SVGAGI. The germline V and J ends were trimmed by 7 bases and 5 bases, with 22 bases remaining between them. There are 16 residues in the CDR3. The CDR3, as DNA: TGTGCCAGCAAAGACTGGGACTCCTACGGTGGAGATACGCAGTATTTT. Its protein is CASKDWDSYGGDTQYF.

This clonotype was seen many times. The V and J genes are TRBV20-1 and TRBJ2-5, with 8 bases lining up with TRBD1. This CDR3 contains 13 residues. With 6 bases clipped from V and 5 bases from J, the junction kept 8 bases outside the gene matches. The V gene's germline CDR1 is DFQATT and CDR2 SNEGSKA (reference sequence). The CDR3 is CSAPLAGGETQYF. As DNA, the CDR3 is TGCAGTGCCCCCCTGGCAGGGGGCGAGACCCAGTACTTC.

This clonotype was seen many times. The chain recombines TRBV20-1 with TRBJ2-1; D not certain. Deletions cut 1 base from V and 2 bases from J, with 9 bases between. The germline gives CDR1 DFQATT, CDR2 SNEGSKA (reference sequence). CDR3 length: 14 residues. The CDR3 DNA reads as TGCAGTGCTAGAGTAGCACCCCCCTACAATGAGCAGTTCTTC. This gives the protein CSARVAPPYNEQFF.

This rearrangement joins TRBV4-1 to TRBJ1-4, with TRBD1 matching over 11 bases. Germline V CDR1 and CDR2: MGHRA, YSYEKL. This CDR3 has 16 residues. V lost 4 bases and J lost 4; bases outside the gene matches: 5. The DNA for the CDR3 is TGCGCCAGCAGCCTAGCCGGGACAGGGGGTAATGAAAAACTGTTTTTT. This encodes CASSLAGTGGNEKLFF.

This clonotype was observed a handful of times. CDR3 DNA: TGCAGTGCTAGATTTGGGGCAGGGGATTTAAACACTGAAGCTTTCTTT. This encodes CSARFGAGDLNTEAFF. J is TRBJ1-1 and V is TRBV20-1, with D possibly being TRBD1 (6 bases). V was shortened by 2 bases and J by 2 bases, with 18 bases between the two germline ends. Germline V CDR1 and CDR2: DFQATT, SNEGSKA (reference sequence). This CDR3 is 16 amino acids long.

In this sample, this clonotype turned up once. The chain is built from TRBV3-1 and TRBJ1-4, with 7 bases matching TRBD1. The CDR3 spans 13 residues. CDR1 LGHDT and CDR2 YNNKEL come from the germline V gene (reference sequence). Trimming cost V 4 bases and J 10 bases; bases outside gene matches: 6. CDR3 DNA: TGTGCCAGCAGCCTCGGGACAGCCGGAAAACTGTTTTTT. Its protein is CASSLGTAGKLFF. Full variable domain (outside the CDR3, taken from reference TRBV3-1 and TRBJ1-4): DTAVSQTPKYLVTQMGNDKSIKCEQNLGHDTMYWYKQDSKKFLKIMFSYNNKELIINETVPNRFSPKSPDKAHLNLHINSLELGDSAVYFCASSLGTAGKLFFGSGTQLSVL.

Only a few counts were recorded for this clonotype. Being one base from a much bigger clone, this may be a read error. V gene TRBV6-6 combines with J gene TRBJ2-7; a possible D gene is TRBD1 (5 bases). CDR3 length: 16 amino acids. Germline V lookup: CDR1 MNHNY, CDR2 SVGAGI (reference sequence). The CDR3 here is CASSYVTAKRSYQQYF. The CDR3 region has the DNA TGTGCCAGCAGTTACGTGACAGCTAAGAGGAGCTACCAGCAGTACTTC.

CDR3: CASSQDMQVNQPQHF. DNA of the CDR3: TGCGCCAGCAGCCAAGATATGCAGGTCAATCAGCCCCAGCATTTT. The chain couples TRBV4-1 to TRBJ1-5, with D uncertain. The length of the CDR3 is 15 residues. Germline V gene lookup returns CDR1 MGHRA and CDR2 YSYEKL. Trimming shortened V by 0 bases and J by 3 bases, and 9 bases separated the two germline ends.

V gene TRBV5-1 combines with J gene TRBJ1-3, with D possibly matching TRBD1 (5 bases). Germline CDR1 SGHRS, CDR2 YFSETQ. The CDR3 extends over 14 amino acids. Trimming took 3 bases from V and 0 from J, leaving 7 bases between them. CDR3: CASSSDNSGNTIYF. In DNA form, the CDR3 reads TGCGCCAGCAGCTCGGACAACTCTGGAAACACCATATATTTT.

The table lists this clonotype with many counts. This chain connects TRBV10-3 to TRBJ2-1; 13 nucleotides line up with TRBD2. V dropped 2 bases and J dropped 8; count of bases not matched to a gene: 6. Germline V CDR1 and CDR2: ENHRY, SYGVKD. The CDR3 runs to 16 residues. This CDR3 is CAISEQGLAGRDEQFF. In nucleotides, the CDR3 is TGTGCCATCAGTGAGCAGGGACTAGCGGGGCGGGATGAGCAGTTCTTC.

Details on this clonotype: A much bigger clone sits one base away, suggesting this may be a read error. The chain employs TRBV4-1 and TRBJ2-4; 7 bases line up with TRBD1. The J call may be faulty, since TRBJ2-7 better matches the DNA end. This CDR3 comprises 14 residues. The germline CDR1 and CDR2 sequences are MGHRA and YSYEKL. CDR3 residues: CASGQTGWVYEQYF. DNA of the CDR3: TGCGCCAGCGGCCAGACAGGGTGGGTCTACGAGCAGTACTTC.

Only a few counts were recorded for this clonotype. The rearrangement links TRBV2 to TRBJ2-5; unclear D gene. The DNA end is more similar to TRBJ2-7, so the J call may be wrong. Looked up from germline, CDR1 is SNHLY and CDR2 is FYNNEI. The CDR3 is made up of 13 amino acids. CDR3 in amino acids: CASSGPNAYEQYF. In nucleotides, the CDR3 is TGTGCCAGCAGTGGGCCCAACGCCTACGAGCAGTACTTC.

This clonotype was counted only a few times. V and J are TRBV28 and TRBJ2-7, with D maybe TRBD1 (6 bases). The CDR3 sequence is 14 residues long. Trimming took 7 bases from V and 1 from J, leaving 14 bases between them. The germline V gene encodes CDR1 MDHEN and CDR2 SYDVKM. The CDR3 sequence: CASTPVGGSYEQYF. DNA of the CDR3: TGTGCCAGCACCCCCGTAGGGGGATCCTACGAGCAGTACTTC. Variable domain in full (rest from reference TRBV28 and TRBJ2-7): DVKVTQSSRYLVKRTGEKVFLECVQDMDHENMFWYRQDPGLGLRLIYFSYDVKMKEKGDIPEGYSVSREKKERFSLILESASTNQTSMYLCASTPVGGSYEQYFGPGTRLTVT.

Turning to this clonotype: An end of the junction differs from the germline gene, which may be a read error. The CDR3: CASSLELNTKAFF. The CDR3 nucleotides read TGCGCCAGCAGCTTGGAGTTGAACACTAAAGCTTTCTTT. The rearrangement joins TRBV5-1 to TRBJ1-1; D is unclear. The CDR3 totals 13 residues. In germline, CDR1 is SGHRS, CDR2 YFSETQ.

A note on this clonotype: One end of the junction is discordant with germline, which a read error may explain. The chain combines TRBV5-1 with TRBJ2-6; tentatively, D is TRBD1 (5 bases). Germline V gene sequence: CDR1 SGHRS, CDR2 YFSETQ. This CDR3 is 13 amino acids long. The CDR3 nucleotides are TGCACCAGCAGGGACTCTGGGGCCAACGTCCTGACTTTC. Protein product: CTSRDSGANVLTF.

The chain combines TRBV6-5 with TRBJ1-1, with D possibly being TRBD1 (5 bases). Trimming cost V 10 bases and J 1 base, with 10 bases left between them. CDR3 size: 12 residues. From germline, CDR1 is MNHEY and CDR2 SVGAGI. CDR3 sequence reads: CATGTGNTEAFF. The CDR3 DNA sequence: TGTGCCACCGGGACGGGGAACACTGAAGCTTTCTTT.